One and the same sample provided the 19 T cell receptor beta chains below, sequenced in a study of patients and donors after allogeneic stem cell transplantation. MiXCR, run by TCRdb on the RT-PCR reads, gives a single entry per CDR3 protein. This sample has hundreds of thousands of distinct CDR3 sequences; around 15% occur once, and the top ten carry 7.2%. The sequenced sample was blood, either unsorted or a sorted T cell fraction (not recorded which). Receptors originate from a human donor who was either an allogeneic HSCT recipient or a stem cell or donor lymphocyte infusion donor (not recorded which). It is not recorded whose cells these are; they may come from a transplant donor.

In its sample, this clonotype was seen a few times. CDR3 sequence (DNA): TGTGCCAGCAGCCAAGATAGGAGGACTAGGGGGGACACTGAAGCTTTCTTT. This sequence encodes CASSQDRRTRGDTEAFF. The rearrangement links TRBV4-2 to TRBJ1-1; D perhaps matches TRBD1 (6 bases). The V gene lost 0 bases and the J gene lost 3 bases, with 17 bases spanning the gap. Germline V CDR1 and CDR2: LGHNA, YNFKEQ. CDR3 length: 17 residues.

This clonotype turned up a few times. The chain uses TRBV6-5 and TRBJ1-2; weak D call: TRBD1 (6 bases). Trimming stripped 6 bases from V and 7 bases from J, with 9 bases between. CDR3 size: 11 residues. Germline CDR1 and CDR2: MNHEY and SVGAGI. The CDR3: CASRGGGGYTF. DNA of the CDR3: TGTGCCAGCAGGGGAGGGGGTGGCTACACCTTC.

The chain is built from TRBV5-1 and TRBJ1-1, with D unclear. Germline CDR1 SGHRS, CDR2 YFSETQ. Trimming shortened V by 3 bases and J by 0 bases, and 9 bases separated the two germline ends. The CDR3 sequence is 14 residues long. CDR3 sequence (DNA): TGCGCCAGCAGCTGGCTGGATCTGAACACTGAAGCTTTCTTT. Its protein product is CASSWLDLNTEAFF. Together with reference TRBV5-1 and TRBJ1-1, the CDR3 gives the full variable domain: KAGVTQTPRYLIKTRGQQVTLSCSPISGHRSVSWYQQTPGQGLQFLFEYFSETQRNKGNFPGRFSGRQFSNSRSEMNVSTLELGDSALYLCASSWLDLNTEAFFGQGTRLTVV.

The CDR3 region is CATSPGTVYSNQPQHF. CDR3 bases: TGTGCCACCAGTCCCGGGACGGTCTATAGCAATCAGCCCCAGCATTTT. V is TRBV24-1 and J is TRBJ1-5; TRBD1 might be the D (5 bases). Trimming took off 6 bases at V and 0 bases at J, with 14 bases between the two ends. Germline CDR1 and CDR2: KGHDR and SFDVKD. The CDR3 is made up of 16 amino acids.

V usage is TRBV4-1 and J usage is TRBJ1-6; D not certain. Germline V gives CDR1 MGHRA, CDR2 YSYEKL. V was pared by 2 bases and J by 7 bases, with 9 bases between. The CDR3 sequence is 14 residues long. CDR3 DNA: TGCGCCAGCAGCCAACAGATGGGGAATTCACCCCTCCACTTT. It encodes CASSQQMGNSPLHF.

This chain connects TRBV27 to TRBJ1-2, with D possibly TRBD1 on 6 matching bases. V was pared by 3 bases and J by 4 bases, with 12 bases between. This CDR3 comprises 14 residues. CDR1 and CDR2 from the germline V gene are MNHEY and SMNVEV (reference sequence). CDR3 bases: TGTGCCAGCAGTTTGCGGGGGGCGGTCTATGGCTACACCTTC. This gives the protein CASSLRGAVYGYTF.

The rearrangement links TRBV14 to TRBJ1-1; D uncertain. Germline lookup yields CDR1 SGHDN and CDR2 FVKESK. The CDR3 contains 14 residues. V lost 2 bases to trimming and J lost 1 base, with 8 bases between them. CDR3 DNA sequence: TGTGCCAGCAGCCAACGCACGTCGAACACTGAAGCTTTCTTT. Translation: CASSQRTSNTEAFF.

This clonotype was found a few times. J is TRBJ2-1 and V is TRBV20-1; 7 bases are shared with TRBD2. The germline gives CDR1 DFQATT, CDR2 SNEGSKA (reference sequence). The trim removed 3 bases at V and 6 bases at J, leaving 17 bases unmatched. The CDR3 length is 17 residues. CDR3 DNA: TGCAGTGCTAGGGGGACTCTAGCGGCAAATAGGGGCAATGAGCAGTTCTTC. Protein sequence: CSARGTLAANRGNEQFF.

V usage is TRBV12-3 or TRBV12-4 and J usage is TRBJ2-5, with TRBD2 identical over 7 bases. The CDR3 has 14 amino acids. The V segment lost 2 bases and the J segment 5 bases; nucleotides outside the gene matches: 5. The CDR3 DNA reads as TGTGCCAGCAGTTTATTTGGGGGGGACGAGACCCAGTACTTC. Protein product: CASSLFGGDETQYF.

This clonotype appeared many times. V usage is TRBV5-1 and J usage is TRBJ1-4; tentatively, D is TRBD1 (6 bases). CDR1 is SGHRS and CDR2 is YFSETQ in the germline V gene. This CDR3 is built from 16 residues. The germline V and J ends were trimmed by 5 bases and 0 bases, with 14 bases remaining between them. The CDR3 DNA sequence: TGCGCCAGCAGTGTGGGCAGGACAGCAACTAATGAAAAACTGTTTTTT. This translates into CASSVGRTATNEKLFF.

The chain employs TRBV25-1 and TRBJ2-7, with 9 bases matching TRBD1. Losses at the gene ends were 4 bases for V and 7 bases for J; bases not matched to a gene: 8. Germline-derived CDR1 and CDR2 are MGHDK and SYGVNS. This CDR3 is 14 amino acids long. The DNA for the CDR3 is TGTGCCAGCAGTGGTTTCAGGGACAGGGAAGAGCAGTACTTC. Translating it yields CASSGFRDREEQYF.

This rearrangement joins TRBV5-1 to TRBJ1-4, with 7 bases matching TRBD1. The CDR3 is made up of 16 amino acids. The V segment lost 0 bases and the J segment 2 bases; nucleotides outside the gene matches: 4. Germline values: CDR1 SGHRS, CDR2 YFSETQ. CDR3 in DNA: TGCGCCAGCAGCTTGGAGGGACAGACTACTAATGAAAAACTGTTTTTT. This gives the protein CASSLEGQTTNEKLFF.

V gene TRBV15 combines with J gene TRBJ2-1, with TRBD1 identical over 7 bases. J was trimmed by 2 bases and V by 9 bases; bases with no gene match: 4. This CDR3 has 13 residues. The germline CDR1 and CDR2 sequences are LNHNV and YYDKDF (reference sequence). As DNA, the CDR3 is TGTGCCACTGAAGGGGGCCCCTACAATGAGCAGTTCTTC. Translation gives CATEGGPYNEQFF.

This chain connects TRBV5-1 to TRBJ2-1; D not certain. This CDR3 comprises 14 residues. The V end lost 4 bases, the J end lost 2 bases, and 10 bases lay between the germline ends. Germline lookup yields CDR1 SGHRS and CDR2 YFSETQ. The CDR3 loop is CASSPDGTYNEQFF. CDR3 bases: TGCGCCAGCAGCCCGGATGGAACCTACAATGAGCAGTTCTTC.

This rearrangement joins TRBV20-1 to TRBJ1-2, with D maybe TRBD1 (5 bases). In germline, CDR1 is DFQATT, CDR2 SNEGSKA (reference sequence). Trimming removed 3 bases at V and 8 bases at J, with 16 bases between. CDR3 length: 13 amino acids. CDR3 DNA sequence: TGCAGTGCTAGGAACACCCGTTGGGGGGGCTACACCTTC. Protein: CSARNTRWGGYTF.

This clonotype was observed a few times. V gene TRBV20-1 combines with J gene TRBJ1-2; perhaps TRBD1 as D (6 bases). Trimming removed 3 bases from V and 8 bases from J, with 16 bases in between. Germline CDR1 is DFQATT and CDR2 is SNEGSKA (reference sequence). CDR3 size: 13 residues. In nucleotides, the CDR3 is TGCAGTGCTAGTAAGCCAGGGGTAGGCGGCTACACCTTC. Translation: CSASKPGVGGYTF.

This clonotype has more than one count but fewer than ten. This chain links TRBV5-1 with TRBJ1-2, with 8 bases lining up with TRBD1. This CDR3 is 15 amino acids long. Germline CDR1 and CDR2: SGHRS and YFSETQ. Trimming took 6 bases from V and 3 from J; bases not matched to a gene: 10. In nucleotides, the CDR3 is TGCGCCAGCAACCTCCTGACAGGGGAGGACTATGGCTACACCTTC. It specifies CASNLLTGEDYGYTF.

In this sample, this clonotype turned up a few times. The CDR3 DNA reads TGCGCCAGCAGCTTGACAGGAAGCTGGGGCTACGAGCAGTACTTC. Translating gives CASSLTGSWGYEQYF. The rearrangement uses TRBV5-1 and TRBJ2-7, with a weak D call TRBD1 (5 bases). The germline gives CDR1 SGHRS, CDR2 YFSETQ. The CDR3 has 15 residues. Between the trimmed V and J ends, which lost 1 base and 3 bases, there was a span of 14 bases. The entire variable domain, with the rest obtained from reference TRBV5-1 and TRBJ2-7, is as follows: KAGVTQTPRYLIKTRGQQVTLSCSPISGHRSVSWYQQTPGQGLQFLFEYFSETQRNKGNFPGRFSGRQFSNSRSEMNVSTLELGDSALYLCASSLTGSWGYEQYFGPGTRLTVT.

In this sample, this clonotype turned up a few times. The CDR3 protein is CASSLDWVQPQHF. DNA for the CDR3: TGTGCCAGCAGCTTAGACTGGGTTCAGCCCCAGCATTTT. This chain connects TRBV7-2 to TRBJ1-5; D gene uncertain. CDR1 and CDR2 (germline): SGHTA, FQGNSA. Trimming pared 1 base from V and 6 bases from J, leaving 7 bases between. The CDR3 is 13 amino acids. The full variable domain, its missing parts supplied by reference TRBV7-2 and TRBJ1-5, is GAGVSQSPSNKVTEKGKDVELRCDPISGHTALYWYRQSLGQGLEFLIYFQGNSAPDKSGLPSDRFSAERTGGSVSTLTIQRTQQEDSAVYLCASSLDWVQPQHFGDGTRLSIL.